This note documents a single T cell receptor (beta chain) sequence. Antigen specificity is unknown. The source of the sample is a study of cytomegalovirus exposure and HLA in healthy donors. Researchers ran the PCR with 60 Vbeta and 13 Jbeta primers. In the original processing: About 83 million unique TCR beta chains, roughly 11 million shared, were counted in a later analysis. TCRdb keeps only in-frame clones here, not all; method: immunoSEQ multiplex PCR. That table supplies the V and J calls and clone size; D and trimming were determined from the DNA. The table lists over 90,000 clones, more than 75% of them singletons. Germline CDR1 is LNHDA and CDR2 is SQIVND (reference sequence). With 1 base removed from V and 4 bases from J, the gap between germline ends came to 10 bases. This CDR3 is 14 amino acids long. In nominal health when sampled, donors likely had unrecorded immune exposures nonetheless.

Findings of the study overall: Some V segments (TRBV6-2 and TRBV6-3 among them) were excluded as indistinguishable. Further analysis, carried out later, found HLA-associated TCR beta chains more clonally expanded than equally common other chains.

The sample taken for sequencing was PBMCs. This sequence originates from a woman aged 18-29 years in good health and CMV-seropositive. This chain joins TRBV19 and TRBJ1-2; D possibly corresponds to TRBD1 (5 bases). CDR3 sequence reads: CASSIVGGSYGYTF. DNA of the CDR3: TGTGCCAGTAGTATAGTGGGGGGTTCCTATGGCTACACCTTC.